This T cell receptor beta chain was retrieved from a study of blood T cells in healthy people across ages (dated by TCRdb to the mid-2010s). Context from the whole study: Template switching captured roughly one uniquely barcoded TCR beta cDNA molecule per two T cells in model experiments. Donors were grouped into four age groups: young (average 16 years), middle-aged (less than 40), aged (about 59) and long-lived (less than 85). Using the same blood draw, the study looked at two additional independent replicas of 1 million unique cDNA reads for two donors, one aged 18 to 29 and the other aged 80 or older. To avoid experimental bias, donors of different ages were spread randomly across the sequencing lanes. The study measured age-related changes in TCR beta repertoire diversity using deep sequencing normalized with unique cDNA molecular identifiers.

For this clonotype: Its recognized antigen is unknown. No clone much larger than this one lies a single base away; base qualities are absent.

Counted from cysteine to phenylalanine, this CDR3 has 22 amino acids. Only CDR3 DNA remains: 66 bases, in frame from the first base. V was cut back by 6 bases and J by 0 bases, leaving a gap of 35 bases between them. CDR1 SGHVS and CDR2 FNYEAQ are derived from the germline V gene. The donors were roughly 39 Caucasian individuals from Russia, aged roughly 6 to 100 years, who were systemically healthy. Each donor gave about 9.7 milliliters of peripheral blood, drawn into EDTA-treated Vacutainer tubes. Ficoll-Paque density-gradient centrifugation was used to isolate PBMCs, with at least 6.5 million per sample. Trizol reagent was used to extract total RNA from PBMCs, with at least 5.5 micrograms per sample. For every donor, flow cytometry on a PBMC aliquot measured the percentage of naive CD45RAhigh/CD27high T cells. The library relied on 5' RACE. The sequencer listed for this sample is Illumina HiSeq 2500. A second roughly 6 to 11 cycle PCR used a sample-barcoded 5' primer and a J-beta primer mix. Each TCR beta cDNA molecule received a unique molecular identifier from a template-switch 5' adaptor carrying 12 random nucleotides. Each sample yielded at least 3 million CDR3-containing paired-end reads. First-strand cDNA synthesis was performed from all RNA using the Mint cDNA synthesis kit, with priming by a TRBC-specific oligonucleotide. After uracil-DNA glycosylase treatment, a first 18-cycle PCR used universal primers M1SS and BC2_uni_R on all cDNA. In the source study's methods: Normalization of each sample was performed by random selection of 1 million high-quality reads, each carrying a distinct molecular identifier. Reads with shared molecular identifiers were discarded instead of being binned into consensus sequences. MiTCR, run with a Q25 quality threshold and the strictest error-elimination algorithm, handled CDR3 identification, clonotype clustering and error correction. A nonparametric unseen species model with Euler transformation was used to estimate a lower bound on total TCR beta diversity. Starting from the raw public reads, TCRdb applied fastp trimming at Q25, assembled clones with MiXCR and retained in-frame beta chains. Each entry is one CDR3 protein sequence, shown with its most common DNA and genes. The V and J calls come from TCRdb's annotation, not from the publication. The sample records a few hundred thousand distinct CDR3 sequences, 27% of which are singletons. Together, the top ten hold 29% of the sample.

Summary of the overall study and its limitations: Compared with the aged group, the long-lived group had more naive CD4+ T cells, fewer expanded clones and increased TCR diversity, a pattern suggesting age selection. Estimates of total diversity from one million sequenced T cells were regarded as lower bounds and underestimates. Bulk unsorted PBMC profiling prevented conclusive comparison of naive and antigen-experienced compartments. There was a strong correlation between observed TCR beta diversity and the percentage of naive T cells measured by flow cytometry. Observed TCR beta diversity per million T cells fell roughly linearly with age, and a significant reduction was already apparent by age roughly 40. Because donor CMV infection status was unknown, age-related changes in expanded clonotypes were potentially confounded.

The sequenced material came from blood. The sequence is built from TRBV7-6 and TRBJ1-2, with the D gene not confidently named. This clonotype was obtained from a woman in her 70s in good health. The bases read TGTGCCAGCAGTTCGACCACCCCAGGAGATCTTACTTTCCTTTCAACTAACTATGGCTACACCTTC. Translated, this gives CASSSTTPGDLTFLSTNYGYTF.